Each of the 5 T cell receptor beta chains below was sequenced from the same sample in a study of glioma-infiltrating T cells after dendritic cell vaccination. TCRdb keeps only in-frame clones here, not all; method: immunoSEQ multiplex PCR. Of around 600 clones detected, roughly 87% appear once; the ten largest clones hold 9% to 10%. The sample consisted of tumor tissue, taken before dendritic cell vaccination. The origin of the receptors is a human donor with glioblastoma.

This sequence joins TRBV19 and TRBJ2-7; 9 bases match TRBD1. This CDR3 is 14 amino acids long. Germline lookup yields CDR1 LNHDA and CDR2 SQIVND (reference sequence). After removal of 2 bases from V and 4 bases from J, the junction contained 3 bases not matched to a gene. The CDR3 DNA follows: TGTGCCAGTAGTATACGGGACAGGGTGTACGAGCAGTACTTC. Its protein product is CASSIRDRVYEQYF.

Concerning this clone: Other DNA sequences in this sample translate to the same CDR3. The V call is TRBV18, the J call TRBJ2-7; 12 bases agree with TRBD2. V gave up 6 bases and J gave up 1 base; unmatched junction bases: 7. The germline gives CDR1 KGHSH, CDR2 LQKENI. This CDR3 spans 16 amino acids. The CDR3 bases are TGTGCCAGCTCCCCCGCCGGGACTAGCGGGTCCTACGAGCAGTACTTC. Protein sequence: CASSPAGTSGSYEQYF.

This rearrangement joins TRBV5-6 to TRBJ1-2; D is uncertain. Germline V CDR1 and CDR2: SGHDT, YYEEEE. V lost 0 bases to trimming and J lost 0 bases, with 6 bases between them. The CDR3 loop spans 14 amino acids. CDR3 amino acids: CASSLGGTNYGYTF. The CDR3 nucleotides read TGTGCCAGCAGCTTGGGCGGTACTAACTATGGCTACACCTTC.

This rearrangement joins TRBV5-8 to TRBJ1-5; 7 bases map to TRBD1. Looked up from germline, CDR1 is SGHTS and CDR2 is YDEGEE. Trimming removed 0 bases from V and 0 bases from J; junction bases left unmatched: 0. The CDR3 totals 15 residues. The CDR3 DNA reads as TGTGCCAGCAGCTTGGGACAGGGTAGCAATCAGCCCCAGCATTTT. It yields the protein CASSLGQGSNQPQHF.

CDR3 coding DNA: TGTGCCAGCAGCTCCACTAGCGGGGGGGGCCCCACAGATACGCAGTATTTT. Its translation: CASSSTSGGGPTDTQYF. The chain combines TRBV7-9 with TRBJ2-3; 13 bases line up with TRBD2. J was trimmed by 2 bases and V by 4 bases; bases with no gene match: 6. CDR1 is SEHNR, CDR2 FQNEAQ, per germline (reference sequence). The CDR3 totals 17 residues.